The clone carrying this T cell receptor (beta chain) was observed a handful of times. Germline V gene data show CDR1 as SGHRS and CDR2 as YFSETQ. The CDR3 has 13 amino acids. The V end lost 2 bases, the J end lost 1 base, and 3 bases lay between the germline ends. A single record per CDR3 protein comes from TCRdb applying MiXCR to the 5' RACE reads. The data hold fewer than 250,000 distinct CDR3 sequences, with approximately 10% observed a single time. The data were taken from a study of T-cell memory formation after mild COVID-19. The sequence came from a young man who had mild COVID-19 (a few samples of this study predate the infection). Cell type and time point are not known. This chain uses TRBV5-1 with TRBJ1-4, with unresolved D. Sequenced material: PBMCs or a T cell subset sorted from them (not recorded which). The CDR3 DNA reads as TGCGCCAGCAGCTTTGGAACTAATGAAAAACTGTTTTTT. The encoded protein is CASSFGTNEKLFF. The full variable domain, completed using reference TRBV5-1 and TRBJ1-4, is KAGVTQTPRYLIKTRGQQVTLSCSPISGHRSVSWYQQTPGQGLQFLFEYFSETQRNKGNFPGRFSGRQFSNSRSEMNVSTLELGDSALYLCASSFGTNEKLFFGSGTQLSVL.